This TCR beta chain was identified in a study of cytomegalovirus exposure and HLA in healthy donors. Study-level information: As an earlier analysis found, 150 million to 200 million T cells yielded over 95 million unique TCR beta sequences.

The CDR3 has 16 residues. Looked up from germline, CDR1 is SGHRS and CDR2 is YFSETQ. The V gene lost 2 bases and the J gene lost 0 bases, with 11 bases spanning the gap. Primers included in the PCR were 60 Vbeta and 13 Jbeta primers. Sequenced by immunoSEQ multiplex PCR; TCRdb stores in-frame clones only, minus some. The sample consists of under 150,000 clones, roughly 80% of them appearing once. This clonotype originated in a woman aged 40 to 50 in good health and CMV-seronegative. V gene TRBV5-1 combines with J gene TRBJ1-4; D remains unclear. The sample consisted of PBMCs. DNA for the CDR3: TGCGCCAGCAGCTTACTGACACCCGCAACTAATGAAAAACTGTTTTTT. Translating it yields CASSLLTPATNEKLFF.